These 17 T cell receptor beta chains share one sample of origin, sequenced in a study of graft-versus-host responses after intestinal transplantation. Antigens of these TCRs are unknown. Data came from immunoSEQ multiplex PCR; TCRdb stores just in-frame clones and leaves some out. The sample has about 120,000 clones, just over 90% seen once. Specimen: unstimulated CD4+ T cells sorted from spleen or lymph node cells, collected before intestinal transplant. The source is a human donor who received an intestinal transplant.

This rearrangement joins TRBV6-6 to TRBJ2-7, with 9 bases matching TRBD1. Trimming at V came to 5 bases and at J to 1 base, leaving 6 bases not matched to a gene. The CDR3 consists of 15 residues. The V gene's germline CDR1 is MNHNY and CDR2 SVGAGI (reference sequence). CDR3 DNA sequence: TGTGCCAGCAGTACTTGGGACAGGGTATCCTACGAGCAGTACTTC. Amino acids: CASSTWDRVSYEQYF.

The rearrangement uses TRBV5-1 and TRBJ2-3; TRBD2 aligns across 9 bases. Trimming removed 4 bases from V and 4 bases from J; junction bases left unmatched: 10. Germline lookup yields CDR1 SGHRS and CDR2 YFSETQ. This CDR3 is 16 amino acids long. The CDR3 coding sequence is TGCGCCAGCAGCCTCCTGGGTAGCGGGAGTGCAGATACGCAGTATTTT. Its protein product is CASSLLGSGSADTQYF. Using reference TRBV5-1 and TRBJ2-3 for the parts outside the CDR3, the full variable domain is KAGVTQTPRYLIKTRGQQVTLSCSPISGHRSVSWYQQTPGQGLQFLFEYFSETQRNKGNFPGRFSGRQFSNSRSEMNVSTLELGDSALYLCASSLLGSGSADTQYFGPGTRLTVL.

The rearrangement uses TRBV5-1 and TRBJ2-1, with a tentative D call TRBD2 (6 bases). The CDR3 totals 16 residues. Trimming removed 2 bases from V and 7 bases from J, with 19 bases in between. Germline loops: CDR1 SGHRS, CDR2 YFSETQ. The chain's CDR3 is CASSFTPGEGRNEQFF. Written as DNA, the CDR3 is TGCGCCAGCAGCTTCACTCCGGGGGAAGGAAGGAATGAGCAGTTCTTC.

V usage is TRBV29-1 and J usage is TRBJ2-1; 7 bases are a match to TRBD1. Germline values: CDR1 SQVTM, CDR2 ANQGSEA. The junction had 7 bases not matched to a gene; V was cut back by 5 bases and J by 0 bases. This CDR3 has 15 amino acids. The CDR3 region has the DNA TGCAGCGTTCTCGGACAGGCCGACTCCTACAATGAGCAGTTCTTC. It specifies CSVLGQADSYNEQFF.

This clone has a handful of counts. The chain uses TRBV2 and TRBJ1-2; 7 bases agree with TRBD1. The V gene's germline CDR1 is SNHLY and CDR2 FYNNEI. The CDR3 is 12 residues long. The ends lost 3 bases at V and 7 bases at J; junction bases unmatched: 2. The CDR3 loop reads CASSENRGGYTF. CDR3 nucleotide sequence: TGTGCCAGCAGTGAGAACAGGGGTGGCTACACCTTC.

CDR3 amino acids: CASSPRGLVMGYTF. In nucleotides, the CDR3 is TGTGCCAGCAGCCCTAGGGGGCTGGTGATGGGCTACACCTTC. The chain uses TRBV7-9 and TRBJ1-2; 7 nucleotides match TRBD1. The CDR3 extends over 14 amino acids. Germline CDR1 is SEHNR and CDR2 is FQNEAQ (reference sequence). The V segment lost 5 bases and the J segment 8 bases; nucleotides outside the gene matches: 11.

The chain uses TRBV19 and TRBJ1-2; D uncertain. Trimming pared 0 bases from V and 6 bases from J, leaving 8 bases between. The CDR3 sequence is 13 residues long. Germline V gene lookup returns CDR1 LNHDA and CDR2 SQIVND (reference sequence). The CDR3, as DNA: TGTGCCAGTAGTATAGATCGGGGAGATGGCTACACCTTC. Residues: CASSIDRGDGYTF. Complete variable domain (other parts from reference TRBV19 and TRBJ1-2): DGGITQSPKYLFRKEGQNVTLSCEQNLNHDAMYWYRQDPGQGLRLIYYSQIVNDFQKGDIAEGYSVSREKKESFPLTVTSAQKNPTAFYLCASSIDRGDGYTFGSGTRLTVV.

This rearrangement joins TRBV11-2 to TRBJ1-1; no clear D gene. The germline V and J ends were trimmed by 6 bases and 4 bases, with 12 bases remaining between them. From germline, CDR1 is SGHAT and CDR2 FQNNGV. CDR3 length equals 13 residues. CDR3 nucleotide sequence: TGTGCCAGCAGGAAGGAGGGTCCCACTGAAGCTTTCTTT. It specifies CASRKEGPTEAFF.

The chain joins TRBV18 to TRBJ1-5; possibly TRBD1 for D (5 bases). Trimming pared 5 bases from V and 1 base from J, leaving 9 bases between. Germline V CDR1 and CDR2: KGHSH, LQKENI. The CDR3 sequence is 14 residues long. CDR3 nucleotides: TGTGCCAGCTCAATCCAGGGAAGCAATCAGCCCCAGCATTTT. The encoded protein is CASSIQGSNQPQHF.

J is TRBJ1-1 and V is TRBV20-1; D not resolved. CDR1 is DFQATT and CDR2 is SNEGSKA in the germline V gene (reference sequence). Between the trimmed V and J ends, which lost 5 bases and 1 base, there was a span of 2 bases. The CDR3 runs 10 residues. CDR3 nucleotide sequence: TGCAGTGCTCGGAACACTGAAGCTTTCTTT. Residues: CSARNTEAFF.

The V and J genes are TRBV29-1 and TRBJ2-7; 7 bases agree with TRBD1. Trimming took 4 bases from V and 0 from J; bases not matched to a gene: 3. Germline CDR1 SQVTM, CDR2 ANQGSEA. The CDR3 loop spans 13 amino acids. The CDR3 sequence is CSVGGTVSYEQYF. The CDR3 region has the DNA TGCAGCGTTGGGGGGACAGTCTCCTACGAGCAGTACTTC.

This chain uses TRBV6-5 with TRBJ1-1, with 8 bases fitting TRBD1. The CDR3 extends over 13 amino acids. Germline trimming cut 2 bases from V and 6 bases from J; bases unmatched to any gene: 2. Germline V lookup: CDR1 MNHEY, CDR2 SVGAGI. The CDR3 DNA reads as TGTGCCAGCAGTTACACAGGGGGGGCTGAAGCTTTCTTT. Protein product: CASSYTGGAEAFF.

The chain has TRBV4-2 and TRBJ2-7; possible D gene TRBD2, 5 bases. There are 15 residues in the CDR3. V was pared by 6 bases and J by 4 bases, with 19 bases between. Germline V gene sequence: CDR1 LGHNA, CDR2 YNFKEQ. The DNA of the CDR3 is TGTGCCAGCAGTTACGCCCGGGATGAAGGTTACGAGCAGTACTTC. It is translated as CASSYARDEGYEQYF.

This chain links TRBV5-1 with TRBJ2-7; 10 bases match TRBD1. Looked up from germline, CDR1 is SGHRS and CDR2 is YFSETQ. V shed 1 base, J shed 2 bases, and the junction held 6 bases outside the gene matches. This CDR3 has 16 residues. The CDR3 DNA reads TGCGCCAGCAGCTTGTCGGGACAGGGGCCTACCTACGAGCAGTACTTC. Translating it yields CASSLSGQGPTYEQYF.

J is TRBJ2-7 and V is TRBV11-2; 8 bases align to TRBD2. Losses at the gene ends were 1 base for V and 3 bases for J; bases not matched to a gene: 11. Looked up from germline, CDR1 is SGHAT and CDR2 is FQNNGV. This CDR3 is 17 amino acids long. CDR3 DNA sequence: TGTGCCAGCAGCTTAGCCCCGCGGGCGGGAGGCTACTACGAGCAGTACTTC. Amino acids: CASSLAPRAGGYYEQYF.

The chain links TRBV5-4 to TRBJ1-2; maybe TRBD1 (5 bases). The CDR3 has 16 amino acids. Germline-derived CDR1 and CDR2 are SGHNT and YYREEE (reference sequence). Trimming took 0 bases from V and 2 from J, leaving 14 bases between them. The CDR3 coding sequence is TGTGCCAGCAGCTTGGCGTCAGGGCTACTAAACTATGGCTACACCTTC. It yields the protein CASSLASGLLNYGYTF.

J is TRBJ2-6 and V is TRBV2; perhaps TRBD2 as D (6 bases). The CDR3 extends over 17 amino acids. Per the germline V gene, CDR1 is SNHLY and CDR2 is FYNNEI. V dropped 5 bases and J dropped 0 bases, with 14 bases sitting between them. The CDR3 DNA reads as TGTGCCAGCAGTCATCTTAGCGGAAGCTCTGGGGCCAACGTCCTGACTTTC. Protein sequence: CASSHLSGSSGANVLTF.